The rows below give T cell receptor beta chains drawn from one sample of a study of blood T cell repertoires in COVID-19. Sequencing was performed with immunoSEQ multiplex PCR; in TCRdb, only in-frame clones are kept and a portion is missing. Of some 220,000 clones detected, about four fifths appear once; the ten largest clones hold 3% to 3.5%. The sample consisted of peripheral blood. The receptors originated from a woman in her twenties or thirties who had recovered from COVID-19. The CDR3 runs from the conserved cysteine through the conserved F or W.

J gene,V gene,CDR3 length,CDR3 protein
TRBJ2-3,TRBV5-1,16,CASSLGLAGEVDTQYF
TRBJ2-7,TRBV27,13,CASIGAGSYEQYF
TRBJ2-7,TRBV28,15,CASSLELAASYEQYF
TRBJ2-7,TRBV28,13,CASKGFHSYEQYF
TRBJ2-7,TRBV4-1,13,CASSQGTSYEQYF
TRBJ2-2,TRBV29-1,13,CSVGGWGAGELFF
TRBJ2-2,TRBV10-2,16,CASSAVGTTDAGELFF
TRBJ1-4,TRBV10-2,12,CASSGGGEKLFF
TRBJ1-1,TRBV12-2,14,CASRLTGLNTEAFF
TRBJ2-5,TRBV5-6,15,CASSLVWDSKETQYF
TRBJ1-4,TRBV5-1,14,CASSFRGTNEKLFF
TRBJ2-5,TRBV28,14,CASSQGGRPETQYF
TRBJ2-3,TRBV9,14,CASSVRGGPDTQYF
TRBJ1-2,TRBV30,16,CAWSKDSQISNYGYTF
TRBJ2-1,TRBV19,13,CASTGTSLNEQFF
TRBJ2-7,TRBV19,15,CASRAGTGNSYEQYF
TRBJ2-3,TRBV4-1,14,CASRDREFTDTQYF
TRBJ1-5,TRBV19,15,CASSPGTKGNQPQHF
TRBJ1-3,TRBV6-5,15,CASSYSGADGNTIYF
TRBJ1-5,TRBV27,13,CASSQGANQPQHF
TRBJ2-3,TRBV7-9,14,CASSLLGLTDTQYF
TRBJ2-3,TRBV11-3,14,CASSFRGTEDTQYF
TRBJ2-1,TRBV27,15,CASSPLAGGWREQFF
TRBJ2-1,TRBV9,16,CASSVDGSSSYNEQFF
TRBJ2-7,TRBV4-2,17,CASSPGGLAGVSYEQYF
TRBJ1-1,TRBV9,13,CASSTAGNTEAFF
TRBJ2-7,TRBV5-1,18,CASSLFSSGNVRTYEQYF
TRBJ2-7,TRBV5-1,14,CASRTLAGAYEQYF
TRBJ1-6,TRBV6-5,13,CASSLTGESPLHF
TRBJ1-4,TRBV28,16,CASSPPGQGWGEKLFF
TRBJ2-3,TRBV5-1,13,CASTGDTYREQYF
TRBJ2-5,TRBV3-1/TRBV3-2,17,CASSQGRLAAGQETQYF
TRBJ2-7,TRBV5-1,17,CASSEGLTGPDGGEQYF
TRBJ1-1,TRBV2,12,CASSVPDTEAFF
TRBJ1-4,TRBV5-5,14,CASSSLGTNEKLFF
TRBJ2-2,TRBV5-1,16,CASSSSWGQGSGELFF
TRBJ1-2,TRBV29-1,18,CSVPIQGITGGAGYGYTF
TRBJ1-5,TRBV6-5,13,CASSWTGDQPQHF
TRBJ2-2,TRBV5-1,13,CASKGENTGELFF
TRBJ2-1,TRBV5-1,16,CASSLRASGVYNEQFF
TRBJ1-1,TRBV10-3,14,CAISAQGRNTEAFF
TRBJ2-5,TRBV6-6,15,CASSGGGALWETQYF
TRBJ2-7,TRBV29-1,14,CSVGAGGISYEQYF
TRBJ2-3,TRBV11-2,12,CASSFALATQYF
TRBJ1-1,TRBV10-1,12,CASKNSNTEAFF
TRBJ1-1,TRBV30,13,CAWQRNGDTEAFF
TRBJ2-1,TRBV14,16,CASSQRFTGSYNEQFF
TRBJ1-3,TRBV3-1/TRBV3-2,16,CASSQDWRSSGNTIYF
TRBJ2-7,TRBV15,12,CATSRVEVEQYF
TRBJ1-3,TRBV29-1,15,CSVAGHTRSGNTIYF
TRBJ2-1,TRBV29-1,13,CSVDRTSYNEQFF
TRBJ2-5,TRBV4-1,13,CASSRSDQETQYF
TRBJ1-1,TRBV6-5,13,CASSTTGGPEAFF
TRBJ1-2,TRBV4-1,14,CASSQVFSEEGYTF
TRBJ2-7,TRBV4-2,14,CASSPDRDSYEQYF
TRBJ2-7,TRBV7-3,15,CASSRNLAGVHEQYF
TRBJ1-3,TRBV10-3,14,CAIRAGAAGNTIYF